Below are 25 T cell receptor beta chains sequenced from a single sample in a study of cytomegalovirus exposure and HLA in healthy donors. 13 Jbeta primers and 60 Vbeta primers were used for the PCR. TCRdb keeps only in-frame clones here, not all; method: immunoSEQ multiplex PCR. The data hold roughly 150,000 clones, with 70% to 90% observed a single time. The sequencing sample was made of PBMCs. These receptors were obtained from a woman younger than 35 in good health and CMV-seronegative.

The chain uses TRBV19 and TRBJ2-7, with D tentatively TRBD2 (5 bases). The CDR3 has 16 amino acids. Germline assignment: CDR1 LNHDA and CDR2 SQIVND (reference sequence). Trimming took 5 bases from V and 0 from J, leaving 17 bases between them. The CDR3 sequence: CASSLTTAAGSYEQYF. The CDR3 DNA sequence: TGTGCCAGTAGTCTAACGACCGCTGCGGGCTCCTACGAGCAGTACTTC.

With regard to this clone: This same CDR3 is encoded by further DNA sequences in the sample. The chain joins TRBV30 to TRBJ1-5, with D unresolved. V was clipped by 6 bases and J by 0 bases, with 15 bases between them. Germline assignment: CDR1 GTSNPN and CDR2 SVGIG (reference sequence). This CDR3 contains 15 residues. The chain's CDR3 is CACAYRGLSNQPQHF. The CDR3 region has the DNA TGTGCCTGCGCCTACAGAGGGCTTAGCAATCAGCCCCAGCATTTT.

This chain links TRBV7-9 with TRBJ2-7; TRBD1 matches 10 bases. From germline, CDR1 is SEHNR and CDR2 FQNEAQ (reference sequence). The CDR3 covers 14 residues. V was pared by 2 bases and J by 6 bases, with 4 bases of the junction left unmatched. The CDR3 here is CASSLTGTGAEQYF. CDR3 coding DNA: TGTGCCAGCAGCTTAACCGGGACAGGGGCCGAGCAGTACTTC.

The CDR3 nucleotides read TGTGCCAGCCGAACCCCCACGGGATCCACTGAAGCTTTCTTT. As protein: CASRTPTGSTEAFF. V gene TRBV18 combines with J gene TRBJ1-1; no clear D gene. Germline V gene sequence: CDR1 KGHSH, CDR2 LQKENI. The CDR3 covers 14 residues. V dropped 8 bases and J dropped 4 bases, with 17 bases sitting between them.

The rearrangement uses TRBV7-2 and TRBJ2-5; D not certain. The CDR3 totals 15 residues. The germline V gene has CDR1 SGHTA and CDR2 FQGNSA. V gave up 1 base and J gave up 6 bases, with 15 bases separating them. The CDR3 reads CASSLDIVPGQTQYF. CDR3 in DNA: TGTGCCAGCAGCTTAGATATAGTCCCAGGCCAGACCCAGTACTTC.

This clone turned up a few times. DNA for the CDR3: TGTGCCAGCAGCTTATATACTGTCGGCACAGATACGCAGTATTTT. Amino acid sequence: CASSLYTVGTDTQYF. V and J are TRBV7-2 and TRBJ2-3; D unresolved. Trimming removed 2 bases from V and 1 base from J, with 10 bases in between. Germline-derived CDR1 and CDR2 are SGHTA and FQGNSA. The CDR3 is 15 residues long.

V is TRBV13 and J is TRBJ2-1; D uncertain. The V end was cut by 3 bases, the J end by 0 bases, with 6 bases between. The germline V gene encodes CDR1 PRHDT and CDR2 FYEKMQ (reference sequence). The CDR3 extends over 14 amino acids. CDR3 amino acids: CASSFSSSYNEQFF. CDR3 in DNA: TGTGCCAGCAGCTTTAGCAGCTCCTACAATGAGCAGTTCTTC. Full variable domain (rest looked up from reference TRBV13 and TRBJ2-1): AAGVIQSPRHLIKEKRETATLKCYPIPRHDTVYWYQQGPGQDPQFLISFYEKMQSDKGSIPDRFSAQQFSDYHSELNMSSLELGDSALYFCASSFSSSYNEQFFGPGTRLTVL.

This chain connects TRBV2 to TRBJ1-2; maybe TRBD1 (6 bases). The CDR3 sequence is 12 residues long. Between the trimmed V and J ends, which lost 3 bases and 9 bases, there was a span of 11 bases. CDR1 SNHLY and CDR2 FYNNEI come from the germline V gene. The CDR3 sequence is CASSDMGARYTF. In DNA form, the CDR3 reads TGTGCCAGCAGTGATATGGGGGCACGCTACACCTTC.

The chain recombines TRBV5-5 with TRBJ1-5, with no clear D. Germline V gene lookup returns CDR1 SGHKS and CDR2 YYEKEE (reference sequence). The CDR3 spans 15 residues. Trimming left V 1 base short and J 6 bases short, with 14 bases between. The CDR3 nucleotides are TGTGCCAGCAGCTTGCTCAGTGGGCTGAGTCAGCCCCAGCATTTT. Translated: CASSLLSGLSQPQHF.

This clone has only a few counts. V gene TRBV27 combines with J gene TRBJ2-2; 8 bases fit TRBD2. Losses at the gene ends were 6 bases for V and 9 bases for J; bases not matched to a gene: 12. Germline CDR1 is MNHEY and CDR2 is SMNVEV (reference sequence). CDR3 length: 15 amino acids. The CDR3 is CASRPGGGRPWELFF. The CDR3, as DNA: TGTGCCAGCAGGCCGGGGGGCGGGAGGCCCTGGGAGCTGTTTTTT.

The chain has TRBV9 and TRBJ2-2, with 8 bases lining up with TRBD1. CDR1 is SGDLS, CDR2 YYNGEE, per germline. The CDR3 contains 16 residues. V was pared by 3 bases and J by 5 bases, with 9 bases of the junction left unmatched. Written as DNA, the CDR3 is TGTGCCAGCAGCGGGAGGACAGGGTCGAGAACCGGGGAGCTGTTTTTT. Translating it yields CASSGRTGSRTGELFF.

This chain connects TRBV10-2 to TRBJ1-6; D is ambiguous. The CDR3 covers 13 residues. Germline V gene data show CDR1 as WSHSY and CDR2 as SAAADI. Deletions cut 4 bases from V and 7 bases from J, with 8 bases between. CDR3 nucleotides: TGCGCCAGCAGTGTCCCCGGGAATTCACCCCTCCACTTT. This encodes CASSVPGNSPLHF.

To note about this clone: The junction departs from germline at one end; a sequencing error may be responsible. The chain is built from TRBV5-8 and TRBJ2-7; D possibly corresponds to TRBD1 (5 bases). Germline CDR1 and CDR2: SGHTS and YDEGEE. The CDR3 extends over 12 amino acids. CDR3 bases: TGTGCCAGCAGCTTGAATCTGGCAGGGAATCACTTC. As protein: CASSLNLAGNHF.

This sequence joins TRBV6-1 and TRBJ2-7; 7 nucleotides match TRBD1. Trimming at V came to 6 bases and at J to 3 bases, leaving 11 bases not matched to a gene. This CDR3 region has 15 residues. The germline gives CDR1 MNHNS, CDR2 SASEGT. The CDR3 region has the DNA TGTGCCAGCAGATGGGGACAGTTTCCCGACTACGAGCAGTACTTC. It specifies CASRWGQFPDYEQYF.

The chain links TRBV4-1 to TRBJ1-5, with D possibly TRBD1 on 5 matching bases. Trimming removed 4 bases from V and 2 bases from J, with 15 bases in between. Germline-derived CDR1 and CDR2 are MGHRA and YSYEKL. CDR3 size: 16 residues. CDR3 sequence: CASSPRGSGGNQPQHF. CDR3 bases: TGCGCCAGCAGCCCTCGGGGCAGCGGGGGCAATCAGCCCCAGCATTTT.

This clone was recorded only once. At one end, the junction sequence differs from germline, possibly due to a read error. The identical CDR3 is also encoded by other nucleotide sequences in the sample. V gene TRBV5-4 combines with J gene TRBJ2-2; weak D call: TRBD2 (5 bases). Germline V gives CDR1 SGHNT, CDR2 YYREEE (reference sequence). CDR3 length equals 16 residues. Here the CDR3 DNA reads TGTGCCAGCAGCTTAGATTGGGGAGAAAACACTGGGGAGCTGTTTTTT. Translated: CASSLDWGENTGELFF.

The rearrangement joins TRBV9 to TRBJ2-7, with TRBD1 matching 7 bases. Trimming cost V 3 bases and J 2 bases; bases outside gene matches: 2. The CDR3 has 13 amino acids. Germline lookup yields CDR1 SGDLS and CDR2 YYNGEE. In nucleotides, the CDR3 is TGTGCCAGCAGCGCCGGGACAGCCTACGAGCAGTACTTC. Protein sequence: CASSAGTAYEQYF.

The rearrangement links TRBV6-1 to TRBJ2-7, with TRBD1 matching over 9 bases. From germline, CDR1 is MNHNS and CDR2 SASEGT. The CDR3 runs to 15 residues. Trimming cost V 7 bases and J 3 bases; bases outside gene matches: 10. The CDR3, as DNA: TGTGCCAGCAAGAAGGTCCTGGGACAGGGCTACGAGCAGTACTTC. This codes for CASKKVLGQGYEQYF.

This rearrangement joins TRBV10-3 to TRBJ1-2, with unresolved D. There are 14 residues in the CDR3. Deletions cut 0 bases from V and 8 bases from J, with 13 bases between. Germline V CDR1 and CDR2: ENHRY, SYGVKD. CDR3 nucleotide sequence: TGTGCCATCAGTGAGTCGGGTCAGACTCTGGGCTACACCTTC. This codes for CAISESGQTLGYTF.

V is TRBV28 and J is TRBJ1-2, with 7 bases lining up with TRBD1. The CDR3 spans 15 residues. J was trimmed by 6 bases and V by 2 bases; bases with no gene match: 9. The germline V gene has CDR1 MDHEN and CDR2 SYDVKM. CDR3 DNA: TGTGCCAGCAGTTTAGAGGGGGCTCCCGGGGATGGCTACACCTTC. It is translated as CASSLEGAPGDGYTF.

The chain employs TRBV19 and TRBJ1-5; possible D gene TRBD1, 6 bases. Germline CDR1 and CDR2: LNHDA and SQIVND (reference sequence). Trimming removed 3 bases at V and 7 bases at J, with 10 bases between. This CDR3 has 13 amino acids. CDR3 coding DNA: TGTGCCAGTAGTATGACAGGAAACCAGCCCCAGCATTTT. Protein: CASSMTGNQPQHF.

This clone has just one count. V gene TRBV18 combines with J gene TRBJ2-3; D unresolved. The CDR3 sequence is 16 residues long. CDR1 KGHSH and CDR2 LQKENI come from the germline V gene. V lost 5 bases and J 2 bases, leaving 17 bases between the germline ends. The CDR3, as DNA: TGTGCCAGCTCAACAACGGAGCTACCTCTCACAGATACGCAGTATTTT. It specifies CASSTTELPLTDTQYF.

The rearrangement joins TRBV5-1 to TRBJ2-3, with a weak D call TRBD2 (6 bases). The CDR3 covers 14 residues. The V gene lost 2 bases and the J gene lost 0 bases, with 7 bases spanning the gap. Germline CDR1 is SGHRS and CDR2 is YFSETQ. The CDR3 protein is CASSLAGSTDTQYF. The CDR3 nucleotides are TGCGCCAGCAGCTTAGCGGGTAGCACAGATACGCAGTATTTT.

V and J are TRBV6-1 and TRBJ1-6; a weak D match, TRBD1 (6 bases). Deletions cut 4 bases from V and 1 base from J, with 14 bases between. Germline V CDR1 and CDR2: MNHNS, SASEGT. This CDR3 contains 17 residues. In DNA form, the CDR3 reads TGTGCCAGCAGTGCCTTTTCACAGGGTTCCTATAATTCACCCCTCCACTTT. Protein: CASSAFSQGSYNSPLHF.

CDR3 DNA sequence: TGTGCCAGCAGTGACCCTGGGGACTTAATGGGTGGCTACACCTTC. As protein: CASSDPGDLMGGYTF. The chain recombines TRBV6-6 with TRBJ1-2; TRBD1 is a possible D gene (5 bases). The germline gives CDR1 MNHNY, CDR2 SVGAGI (reference sequence). This CDR3 has 15 residues. Deletions cut 5 bases from V and 7 bases from J, with 20 bases between.